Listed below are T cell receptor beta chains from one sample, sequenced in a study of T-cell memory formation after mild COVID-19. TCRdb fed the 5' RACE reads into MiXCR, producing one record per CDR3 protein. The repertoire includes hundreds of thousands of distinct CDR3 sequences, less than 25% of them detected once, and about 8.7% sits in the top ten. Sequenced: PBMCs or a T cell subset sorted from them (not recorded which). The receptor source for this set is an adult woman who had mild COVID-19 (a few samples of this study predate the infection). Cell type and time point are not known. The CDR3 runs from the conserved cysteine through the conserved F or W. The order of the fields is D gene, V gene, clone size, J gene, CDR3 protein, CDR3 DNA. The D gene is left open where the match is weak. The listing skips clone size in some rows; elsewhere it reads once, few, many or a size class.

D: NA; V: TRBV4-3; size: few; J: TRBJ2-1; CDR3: CASSLRGTPPVNEQFF; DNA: TGCGCCAGCAGCCTGCGAGGGACTCCACCGGTCAATGAGCAGTTCTTC
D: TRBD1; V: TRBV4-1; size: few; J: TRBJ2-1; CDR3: CASSQAGQGNNEQFF; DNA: TGCGCCAGCAGCCAAGCGGGACAGGGTAACAATGAGCAGTTCTTC
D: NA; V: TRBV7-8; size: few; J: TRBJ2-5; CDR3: CASSFPRWRPGAQYF; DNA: TGTGCCAGCAGCTTCCCACGGTGGCGGCCAGGGGCCCAGTACTTC
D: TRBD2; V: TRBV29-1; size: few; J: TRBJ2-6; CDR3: CSVEGGGSGANVLTF; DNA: TGCAGCGTTGAAGGGGGGGGCTCTGGGGCCAACGTCCTGACTTTC
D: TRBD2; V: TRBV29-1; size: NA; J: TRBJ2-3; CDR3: CSVTNAGLETDTQYF; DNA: TGCAGCGTTACAAACGCGGGACTAGAGACAGATACGCAGTATTTT
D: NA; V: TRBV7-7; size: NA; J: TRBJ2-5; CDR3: CASSPNAGTQETQYF; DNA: TGTGCCAGCAGCCCGAACGCGGGGACGCAAGAGACCCAGTACTTC
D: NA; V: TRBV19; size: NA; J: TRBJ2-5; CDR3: CASRGRGEETQYF; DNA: TGTGCCAGTAGGGGCAGGGGGGAAGAGACCCAGTACTTC
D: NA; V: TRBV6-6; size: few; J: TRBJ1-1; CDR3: CASSDQGRGMNTEAFF; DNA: TGTGCCAGCAGTGACCAGGGAAGAGGTATGAACACTGAAGCTTTCTTT
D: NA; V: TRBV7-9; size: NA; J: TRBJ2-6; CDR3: CARGPRTGANVLTF; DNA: TGTGCCAGGGGGCCGAGGACAGGGGCCAACGTCCTGACTTTC
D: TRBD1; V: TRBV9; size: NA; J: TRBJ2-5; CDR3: CASSVSGRGQETQYF; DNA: TGTGCCAGCAGCGTAAGTGGCAGGGGGCAAGAGACCCAGTACTTC
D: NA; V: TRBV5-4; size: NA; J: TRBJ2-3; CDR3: CASSSRQESTDTQYF; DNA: TGTGCCAGCAGCTCACGACAGGAAAGCACAGATACGCAGTATTTT
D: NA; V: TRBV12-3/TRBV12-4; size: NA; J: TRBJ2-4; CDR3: CASSFDGTKNIQYF; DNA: TGTGCCAGCAGTTTTGACGGTACCAAAAACATTCAGTACTTC
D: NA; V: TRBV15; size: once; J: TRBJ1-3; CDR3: CATSPNLLGGNTIYF; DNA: TGTGCCACCAGCCCCAATTTATTGGGGGGAAACACCATATATTTT
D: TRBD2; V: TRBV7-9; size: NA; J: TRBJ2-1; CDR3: CASSFSSGRFNEQFF; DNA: TGTGCCAGCAGCTTTTCTAGCGGAAGATTCAATGAGCAGTTCTTC
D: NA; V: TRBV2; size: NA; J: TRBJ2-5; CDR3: CASSDSLPKGSGETQYF; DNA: TGTGCCAGCAGTGACTCCCTCCCGAAGGGGTCTGGGGAGACCCAGTACTTC
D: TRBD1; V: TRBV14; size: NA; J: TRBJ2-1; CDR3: CASSVQGVQFF; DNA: TGTGCCAGCAGCGTGCAGGGGGTGCAGTTCTTC
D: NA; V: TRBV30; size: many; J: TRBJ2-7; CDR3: CACGRAHEQYF; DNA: TGTGCCTGTGGGCGGGCACACGAGCAGTACTTC
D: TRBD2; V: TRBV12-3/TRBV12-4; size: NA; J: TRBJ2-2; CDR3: CTSSAGTINTGELFF; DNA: TGTACCAGCAGTGCCGGGACTATTAACACCGGGGAGCTGTTTTTT
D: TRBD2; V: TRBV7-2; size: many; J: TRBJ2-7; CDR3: CASSLESGSGYEQYF; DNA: TGTGCCAGCAGCTTAGAGAGCGGGAGTGGGTACGAGCAGTACTTC
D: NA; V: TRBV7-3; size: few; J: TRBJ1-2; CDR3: CASSLKDGYGYTF; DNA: TGTGCCAGCAGCCTAAAGGACGGCTATGGCTACACCTTC
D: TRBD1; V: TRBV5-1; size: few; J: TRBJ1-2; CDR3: CASSQGQGGGYTF; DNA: TGCGCCAGCAGCCAGGGACAGGGAGGAGGCTACACCTTC
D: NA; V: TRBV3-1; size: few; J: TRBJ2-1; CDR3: CASSQITGQEQFF; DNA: TGTGCCAGCAGCCAAATCACAGGGCAGGAGCAGTTCTTC
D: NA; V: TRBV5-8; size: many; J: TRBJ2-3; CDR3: CASSLGAVIGVSLDTQYF; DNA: TGTGCCAGCAGCTTGGGAGCCGTGATCGGGGTTTCTTTGGATACGCAGTATTTT
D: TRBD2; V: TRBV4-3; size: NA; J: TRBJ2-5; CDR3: CASSHETSGRETQYF; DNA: TGCGCCAGCAGCCACGAGACTAGCGGTCGTGAGACCCAGTACTTC
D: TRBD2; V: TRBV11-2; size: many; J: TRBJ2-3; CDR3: CASSGRGGRSDTQYF; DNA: TGTGCCAGCAGCGGGCGCGGGGGAAGATCAGATACGCAGTATTTT
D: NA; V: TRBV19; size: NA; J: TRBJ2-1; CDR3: CASSISGATNEQFF; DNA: TGTGCCAGTAGTATAAGTGGGGCAACCAATGAGCAGTTCTTC
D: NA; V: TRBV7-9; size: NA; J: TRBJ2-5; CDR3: CASSFVTSLQETQYF; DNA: TGTGCCAGCAGCTTTGTAACTAGCCTCCAAGAGACCCAGTACTTC
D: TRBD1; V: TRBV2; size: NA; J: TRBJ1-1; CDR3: CATQGDATEAFF; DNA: TGTGCCACCCAGGGGGATGCCACTGAAGCTTTCTTT
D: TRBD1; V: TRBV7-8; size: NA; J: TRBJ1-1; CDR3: CASSSPGQGATEAFF; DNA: TGTGCCAGCAGCTCGCCGGGACAGGGGGCCACTGAAGCTTTCTTT